These 15 T cell receptor beta chains share one sample of origin, sequenced in a study of CD8 T cells in Susac syndrome. RNA totalling roughly 0.45 to 1 ug underwent reverse transcription with random hexamers. In TCRdb, the immunoSEQ multiplex PCR reads were re-called with MiXCR into one record per CDR3 protein. The sample has about 250,000 distinct CDR3 sequences, approximately 92% seen once. The sample taken for sequencing was CD4+ T cells from PBMCs. Receptors originate from a human donor with multiple sclerosis.

The gene calls are TRBV25-1 and TRBJ1-2; TRBD1 matches 9 bases. The length of the CDR3 is 14 residues. Unmatched junction bases numbered 10, after V lost 6 bases and J lost 8 bases. Germline CDR1 and CDR2: MGHDK and SYGVNS. The CDR3 DNA reads TGTGCCAGCAGGTCGACAGGGGGGACGTCCGGCTACACCTTC. It yields the protein CASRSTGGTSGYTF.

V is TRBV5-1 and J is TRBJ1-2; 8 nucleotides line up with TRBD1. Trimming at V came to 3 bases and at J to 6 bases, leaving 7 bases not matched to a gene. The CDR3 spans 14 residues. CDR1 and CDR2 from the germline V gene are SGHRS and YFSETQ. CDR3: CASSSQQGEDGYTF. The CDR3, as DNA: TGCGCCAGCAGCTCCCAACAGGGGGAGGATGGCTACACCTTC. The full variable domain, in which reference TRBV5-1 and TRBJ1-2 provide the parts outside the CDR3, is KAGVTQTPRYLIKTRGQQVTLSCSPISGHRSVSWYQQTPGQGLQFLFEYFSETQRNKGNFPGRFSGRQFSNSRSEMNVSTLELGDSALYLCASSSQQGEDGYTFGSGTRLTVV.

The chain couples TRBV20-1 to TRBJ1-3; no firm D call. Germline CDR1 and CDR2: DFQATT and SNEGSKA (reference sequence). V shed 0 bases and J shed 0 bases, with 12 bases lying between them. This CDR3 is built from 16 residues. CDR3 loop: CSARDFGRSSGNTIYF. DNA for the CDR3: TGCAGTGCTAGAGATTTTGGGCGGTCCTCTGGAAACACCATATATTTT.

This clonotype was observed a single time. The chain employs TRBV6-5 and TRBJ2-4; D unresolved. CDR3 size: 13 residues. Germline lookup yields CDR1 MNHEY and CDR2 SVGAGI. V lost 0 bases, J lost 12 bases, and 12 bases lay in between. The chain's CDR3 is CASSYSSSVHQYF. CDR3 sequence (DNA): TGTGCCAGCAGTTACTCGTCCTCAGTACATCAGTACTTC.

The chain combines TRBV2 with TRBJ1-2; TRBD1 is a possible D gene (5 bases). CDR3 length: 11 residues. Germline-derived CDR1 and CDR2 are SNHLY and FYNNEI. The V gene lost 6 bases and the J gene lost 5 bases, with 7 bases spanning the gap. The CDR3 loop reads CASSTGYGYTF. Here the CDR3 DNA reads TGTGCCAGCAGCACAGGTTATGGCTACACCTTC. The full variable domain, its missing parts supplied by reference TRBV2 and TRBJ1-2, is EPEVTQTPSHQVTQMGQEVILRCVPISNHLYFYWYRQILGQKVEFLVSFYNNEISEKSEIFDDQFSVERPDGSNFTLKIRSTKLEDSAMYFCASSTGYGYTFGSGTRLTVV.

The rearrangement uses TRBV20-1 and TRBJ1-1; 7 bases line up with TRBD1. With 4 bases clipped from V and 0 bases from J, the junction kept 2 bases outside the gene matches. Germline CDR1 reads DFQATT; CDR2 reads SNEGSKA (reference sequence). The CDR3 sequence is 13 residues long. The CDR3 reads CSAIRGVNTEAFF. As DNA, the CDR3 is TGCAGTGCTATCAGGGGGGTGAACACTGAAGCTTTCTTT.

The V gene is TRBV29-1, the J gene TRBJ1-1, with no clear D. Germline-derived CDR1 and CDR2 are SQVTM and ANQGSEA. V lost 2 bases to trimming and J lost 0 bases, with 10 bases between them. The CDR3 consists of 14 residues. The CDR3 protein is CSVEKRTLNTEAFF. DNA of the CDR3: TGCAGCGTTGAAAAGCGGACGCTGAACACTGAAGCTTTCTTT.

This chain joins TRBV7-9 and TRBJ1-1; D is ambiguous. V was shortened by 2 bases and J by 0 bases, with 13 bases between the two germline ends. The CDR3 consists of 16 residues. Germline lookup yields CDR1 SEHNR and CDR2 FQNEAQ (reference sequence). The CDR3 region is CASSLISAPLNTEAFF. The CDR3, as DNA: TGTGCCAGCAGCTTAATTTCAGCTCCCCTGAACACTGAAGCTTTCTTT.

The chain is built from TRBV9 and TRBJ1-2; D unclear. V lost 0 bases and J 4 bases, leaving 10 bases between the germline ends. The V gene's germline CDR1 is SGDLS and CDR2 YYNGEE. The CDR3 covers 14 residues. The CDR3 reads CASSVAGGVYGYTF. The CDR3 DNA reads TGTGCCAGCAGCGTAGCGGGCGGGGTCTATGGCTACACCTTC.

The rearrangement joins TRBV19 to TRBJ2-2; 10 bases align to TRBD1. Looked up from germline, CDR1 is LNHDA and CDR2 is SQIVND (reference sequence). Trimming cost V 5 bases and J 9 bases; bases outside gene matches: 9. The CDR3 contains 15 residues. Here the CDR3 DNA reads TGTGCCAGTAGTCCGGGACAGGGGATCGATCGGGAGCTGTTTTTT. This encodes CASSPGQGIDRELFF.

The chain uses TRBV4-2 and TRBJ2-1; 8 nucleotides match TRBD2. J was trimmed by 7 bases and V by 1 base; bases with no gene match: 9. The V gene's germline CDR1 is LGHNA and CDR2 YNFKEQ. CDR3 length equals 16 residues. The DNA for the CDR3 is TGTGCCAGCAGCCAAGCGGTCAGCGGGAGTCTGAATGAGCAGTTCTTC. Protein sequence: CASSQAVSGSLNEQFF.

This chain connects TRBV12-3 or TRBV12-4 to TRBJ2-3; 9 nucleotides match TRBD1. Trimming took 6 bases from V and 2 from J; bases not matched to a gene: 3. The CDR3 sequence is 14 residues long. In DNA, the CDR3 is TGTGCCAGCAGGGGACAGGGCAACACAGATACGCAGTATTTT. Its protein is CASRGQGNTDTQYF.

The rearrangement joins TRBV7-2 to TRBJ1-4, with D maybe TRBD1 (5 bases). The CDR3 consists of 13 residues. Germline CDR1 SGHTA, CDR2 FQGNSA. Trimming removed 6 bases at V and 4 bases at J, with 9 bases between. The DNA of the CDR3 is TGTGCCAGCAGTTCGGGGGGTAATGAAAAACTGTTTTTT. This gives the protein CASSSGGNEKLFF.

The chain uses TRBV5-1 and TRBJ2-3; D gene unclear. V lost 1 base, J lost 3 bases, and 15 bases lay in between. The length of the CDR3 is 16 residues. Germline CDR1 reads SGHRS; CDR2 reads YFSETQ. Here the CDR3 reads CASSLSRTPMTDTQYF. The CDR3 DNA reads TGCGCCAGCAGCTTGAGCAGAACACCTATGACAGATACGCAGTATTTT.

J is TRBJ2-5 and V is TRBV3-1, with D unresolved. CDR3 length equals 16 residues. The V end lost 1 base, the J end lost 3 bases, and 15 bases lay between the germline ends. Germline assignment: CDR1 LGHDT and CDR2 YNNKEL (reference sequence). This chain's CDR3 is CASSQGRRASKETQYF. The CDR3 DNA reads as TGTGCCAGCAGCCAAGGTCGGCGAGCCTCTAAAGAGACCCAGTACTTC.